The following is a T cell receptor beta chain sequence with its context. As to time point: baseline, week 1 (first vaccination visit). Noted treatment: pre-vaccination baseline after standard-of-care therapy. These data originate in a study of a mutant IDH1 vaccine in newly diagnosed glioma. Study at large: Therapy received beforehand was radiotherapy, temozolomide, or both, with most patients given both.

Method: immunoSEQ multiplex PCR; TCRdb's copy keeps in-frame clones and lacks some. Here the sample spans over 80,000 clones, 70% to 90% being singletons. Sequenced material: PBMCs, taken from a glioma patient treated with radiotherapy, temozolomide or both. The clonotype was recovered from a woman between 50 and 59 years old with glioma.

The CDR3 loop reads CASSPTGEQFF. The CDR3 region has the DNA TGTGCCAGCAGCCCGACCGGTGAGCAGTTCTTC. This chain uses TRBV9 with TRBJ2-1; D is undetermined. Germline lookup yields CDR1 SGDLS and CDR2 YYNGEE. This CDR3 contains 11 residues. Trimming cost V 4 bases and J 9 bases, with 8 bases left between them.